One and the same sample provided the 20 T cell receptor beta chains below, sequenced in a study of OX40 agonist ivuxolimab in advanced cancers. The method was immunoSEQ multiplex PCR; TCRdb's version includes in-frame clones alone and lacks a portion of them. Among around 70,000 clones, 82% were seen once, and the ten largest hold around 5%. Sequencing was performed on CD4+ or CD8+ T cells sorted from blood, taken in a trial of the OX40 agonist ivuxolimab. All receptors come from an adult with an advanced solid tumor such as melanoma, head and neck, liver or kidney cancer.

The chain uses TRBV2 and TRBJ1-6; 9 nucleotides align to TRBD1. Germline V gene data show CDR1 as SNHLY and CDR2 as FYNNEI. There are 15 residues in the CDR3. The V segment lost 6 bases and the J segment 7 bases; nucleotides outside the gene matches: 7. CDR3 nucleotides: TGTGCCAGCAGCGCAGACAGGGGGGGAAATTCACCCCTCCACTTT. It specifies CASSADRGGNSPLHF. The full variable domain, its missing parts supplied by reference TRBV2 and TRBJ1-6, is EPEVTQTPSHQVTQMGQEVILRCVPISNHLYFYWYRQILGQKVEFLVSFYNNEISEKSEIFDDQFSVERPDGSNFTLKIRSTKLEDSAMYFCASSADRGGNSPLHFGNGTRLTVT.

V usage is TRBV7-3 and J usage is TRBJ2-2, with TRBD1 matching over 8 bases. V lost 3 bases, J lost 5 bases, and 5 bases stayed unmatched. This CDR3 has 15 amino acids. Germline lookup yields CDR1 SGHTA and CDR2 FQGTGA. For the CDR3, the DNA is TGTGCCAGCAGCTTGGCAGGGGGCGATACCGGGGAGCTGTTTTTT. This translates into CASSLAGGDTGELFF. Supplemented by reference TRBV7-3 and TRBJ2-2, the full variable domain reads GAGVSQTPSNKVTEKGKYVELRCDPISGHTALYWYRQSLGQGPEFLIYFQGTGAADDSGLPNDRFFAVRPEGSVSTLKIQRTERGDSAVYLCASSLAGGDTGELFFGEGSRLTVL.

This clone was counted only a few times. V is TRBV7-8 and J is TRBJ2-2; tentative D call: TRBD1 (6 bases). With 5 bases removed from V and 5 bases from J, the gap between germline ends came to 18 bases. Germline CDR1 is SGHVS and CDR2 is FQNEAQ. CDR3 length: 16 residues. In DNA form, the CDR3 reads TGTGCCAGCAGCCTTTCCCAGGGGTACCCTACCGGGGAGCTGTTTTTT. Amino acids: CASSLSQGYPTGELFF.

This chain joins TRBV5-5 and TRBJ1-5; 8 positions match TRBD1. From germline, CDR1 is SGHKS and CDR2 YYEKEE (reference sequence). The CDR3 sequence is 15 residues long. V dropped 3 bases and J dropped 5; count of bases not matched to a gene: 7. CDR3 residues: CASSSQGAAYQPQHF. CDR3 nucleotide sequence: TGTGCCAGCAGCTCCCAGGGGGCCGCCTATCAGCCCCAGCATTTT.

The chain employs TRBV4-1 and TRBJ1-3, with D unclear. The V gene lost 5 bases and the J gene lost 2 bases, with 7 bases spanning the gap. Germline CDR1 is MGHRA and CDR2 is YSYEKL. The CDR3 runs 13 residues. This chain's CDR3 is CASSYGAGNTIYF. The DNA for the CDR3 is TGCGCCAGCAGCTACGGGGCTGGAAACACCATATATTTT.

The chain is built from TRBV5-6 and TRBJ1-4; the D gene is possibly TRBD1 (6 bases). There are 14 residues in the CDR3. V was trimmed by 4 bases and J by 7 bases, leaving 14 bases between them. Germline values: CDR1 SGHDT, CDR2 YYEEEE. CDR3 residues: CASSRGQGGEKLFF. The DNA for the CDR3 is TGTGCCAGCAGCAGGGGACAAGGTGGTGAAAAACTGTTTTTT. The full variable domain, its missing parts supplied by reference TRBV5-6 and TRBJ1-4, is DAGVTQSPTHLIKTRGQQVTLRCSPKSGHDTVSWYQQALGQGPQFIFQYYEEEERQRGNFPDRFSGHQFPNYSSELNVNALLLGDSALYLCASSRGQGGEKLFFGSGTQLSVL.

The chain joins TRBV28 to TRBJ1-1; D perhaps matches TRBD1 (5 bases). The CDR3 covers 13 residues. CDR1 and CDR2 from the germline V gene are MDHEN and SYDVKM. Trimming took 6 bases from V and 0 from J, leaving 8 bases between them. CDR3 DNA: TGTGCCAGCAGGCCAGGGATGAACACTGAAGCTTTCTTT. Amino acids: CASRPGMNTEAFF.

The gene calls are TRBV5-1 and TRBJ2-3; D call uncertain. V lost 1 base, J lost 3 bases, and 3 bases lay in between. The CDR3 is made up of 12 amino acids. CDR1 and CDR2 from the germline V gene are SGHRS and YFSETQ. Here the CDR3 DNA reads TGCGCCAGCAGCTTGAGGACAGATACGCAGTATTTT. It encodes CASSLRTDTQYF.

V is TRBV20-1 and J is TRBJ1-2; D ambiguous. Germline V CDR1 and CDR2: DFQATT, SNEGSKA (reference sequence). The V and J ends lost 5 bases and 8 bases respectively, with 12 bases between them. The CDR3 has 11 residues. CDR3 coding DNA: TGCAGTGCTCCTTGGGCCGGCGGCTACACCTTC. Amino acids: CSAPWAGGYTF.

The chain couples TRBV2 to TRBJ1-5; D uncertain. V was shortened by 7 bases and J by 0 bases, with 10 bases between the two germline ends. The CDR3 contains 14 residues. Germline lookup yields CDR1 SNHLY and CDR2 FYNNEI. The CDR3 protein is CASNPDYSNQPQHF. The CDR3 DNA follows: TGTGCCAGCAACCCTGACTATAGCAATCAGCCCCAGCATTTT.

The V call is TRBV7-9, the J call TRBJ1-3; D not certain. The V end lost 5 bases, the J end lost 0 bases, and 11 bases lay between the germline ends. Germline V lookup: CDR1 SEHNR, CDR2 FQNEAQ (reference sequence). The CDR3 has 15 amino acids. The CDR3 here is CASSIYSNSGNTIYF. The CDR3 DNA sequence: TGTGCCAGCAGCATCTACAGTAACTCTGGAAACACCATATATTTT.

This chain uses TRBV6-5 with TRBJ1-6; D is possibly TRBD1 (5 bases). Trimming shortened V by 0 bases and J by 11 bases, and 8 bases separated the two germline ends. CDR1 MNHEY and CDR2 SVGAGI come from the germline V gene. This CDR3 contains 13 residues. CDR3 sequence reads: CASSYSGDTPLHF. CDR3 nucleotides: TGTGCCAGCAGTTACTCGGGGGATACACCCCTCCACTTT.

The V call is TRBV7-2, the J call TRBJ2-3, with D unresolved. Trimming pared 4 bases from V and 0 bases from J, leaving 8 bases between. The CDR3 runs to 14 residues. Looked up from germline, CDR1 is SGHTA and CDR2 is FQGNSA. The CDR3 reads CASSSRLSTDTQYF. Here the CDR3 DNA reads TGTGCCAGCAGCTCCCGTTTGAGCACAGATACGCAGTATTTT.

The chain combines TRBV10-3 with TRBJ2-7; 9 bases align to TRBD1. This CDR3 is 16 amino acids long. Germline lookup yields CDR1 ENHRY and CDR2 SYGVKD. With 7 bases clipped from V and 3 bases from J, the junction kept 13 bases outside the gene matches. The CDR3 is CAITPLAGTGIYEQYF. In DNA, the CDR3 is TGTGCCATCACCCCCCTAGCCGGGACAGGGATCTACGAGCAGTACTTC.

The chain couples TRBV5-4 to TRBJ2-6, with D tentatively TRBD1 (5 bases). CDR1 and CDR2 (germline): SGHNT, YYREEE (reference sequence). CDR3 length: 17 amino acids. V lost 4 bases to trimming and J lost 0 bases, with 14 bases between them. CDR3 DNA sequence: TGTGCCAGCAGCCCCGGCCAGGGAAACTCTGGGGCCAACGTCCTGACTTTC. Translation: CASSPGQGNSGANVLTF. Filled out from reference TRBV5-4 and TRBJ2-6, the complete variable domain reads ETGVTQSPTHLIKTRGQQVTLRCSSQSGHNTVSWYQQALGQGPQFIFQYYREEENGRGNFPPRFSGLQFPNYSSELNVNALELDDSALYLCASSPGQGNSGANVLTFGAGSRLTVL.

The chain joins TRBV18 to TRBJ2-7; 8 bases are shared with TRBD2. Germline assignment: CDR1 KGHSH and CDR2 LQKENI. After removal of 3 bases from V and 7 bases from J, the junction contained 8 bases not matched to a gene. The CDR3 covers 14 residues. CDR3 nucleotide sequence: TGTGCCAGCTCACCGCGAGCGGGAGTAGGTGAGCAGTACTTC. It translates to CASSPRAGVGEQYF.

CDR3 in DNA: TGCGCCAGCAGCTTGGTGGCTGCTGATATTTCACCCCTCCACTTT. It is translated as CASSLVAADISPLHF. The chain couples TRBV5-1 to TRBJ1-6; D not resolved. Trimming stripped 0 bases from V and 9 bases from J, with 13 bases between. This CDR3 has 15 amino acids. Germline V CDR1 and CDR2: SGHRS, YFSETQ.

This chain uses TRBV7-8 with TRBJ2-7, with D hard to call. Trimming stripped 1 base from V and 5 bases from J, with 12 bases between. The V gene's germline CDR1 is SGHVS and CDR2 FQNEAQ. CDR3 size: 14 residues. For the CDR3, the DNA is TGTGCCAGCAGCTTAGGTCTAACGTACCACGAGCAGTACTTC. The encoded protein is CASSLGLTYHEQYF.

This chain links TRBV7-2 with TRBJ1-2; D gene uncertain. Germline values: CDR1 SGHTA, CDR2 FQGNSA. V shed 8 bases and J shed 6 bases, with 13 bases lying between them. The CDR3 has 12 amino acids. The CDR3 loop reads CASQVGVNGYTF. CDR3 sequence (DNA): TGTGCCAGCCAAGTCGGGGTGAATGGCTACACCTTC.

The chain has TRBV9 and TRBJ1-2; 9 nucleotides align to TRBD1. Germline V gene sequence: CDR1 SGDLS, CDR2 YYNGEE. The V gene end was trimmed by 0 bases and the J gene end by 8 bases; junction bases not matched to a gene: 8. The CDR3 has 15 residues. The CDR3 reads CASSVVGQGSNGYTF. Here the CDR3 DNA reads TGTGCCAGCAGCGTAGTCGGACAGGGGTCGAACGGCTACACCTTC. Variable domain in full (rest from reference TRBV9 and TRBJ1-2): DSGVTQTPKHLITATGQRVTLRCSPRSGDLSVYWYQQSLDQGLQFLIQYYNGEERAKGNILERFSAQQFPDLHSELNLSSLELGDSALYFCASSVVGQGSNGYTFGSGTRLTVV.